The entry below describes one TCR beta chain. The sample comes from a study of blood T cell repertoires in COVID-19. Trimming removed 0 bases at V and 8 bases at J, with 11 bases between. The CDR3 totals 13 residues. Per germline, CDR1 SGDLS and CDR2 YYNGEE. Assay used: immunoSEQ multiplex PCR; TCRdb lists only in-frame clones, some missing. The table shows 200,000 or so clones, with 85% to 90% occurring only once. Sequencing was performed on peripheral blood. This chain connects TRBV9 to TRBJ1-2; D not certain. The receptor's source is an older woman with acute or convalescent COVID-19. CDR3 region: CASSVVEGKGYTF. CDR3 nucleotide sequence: TGTGCCAGCAGCGTAGTTGAGGGAAAAGGCTACACCTTC.